This T cell receptor (beta chain) was profiled in a study of cytomegalovirus exposure and HLA in healthy donors. Across the study: There were under 130 million unique TCR beta sequences, drawn from 200 million or so T cells, in an earlier analysis. Of the donors genotyped, about 390 in all, 75% to 90% fell in the Caucasian-associated ancestry cluster.

The primer mix had 60 Vbeta and 13 Jbeta primers. TCRdb's copy holds only in-frame clones and misses some; the assay was immunoSEQ multiplex PCR. Here the sample spans approximately 220,000 clones, over 80% being singletons. The donors gave bone marrow, and they were healthy. CDR3 length: 15 residues. The sequencing input was PBMCs. The sequence was collected from a boy younger than 10 in good health and CMV-seronegative. This sequence joins TRBV1 and TRBJ1-1; TRBD1 is the table's D call and was not checked against the DNA. TRBV1 is termed a pseudogene. Here the CDR3 reads CTSSQPTGVNTEAFF. The DNA for the CDR3 is TGCACCAGCAGCCAGCCAACAGGGGTGAACACTGAAGCTTTCTTT.